One and the same sample provided the 19 T cell receptor beta chains below, sequenced in a study of cytomegalovirus exposure and HLA in healthy donors. The PCR employed 60 Vbeta primers together with 13 Jbeta primers. Repertoires were generated with immunoSEQ multiplex PCR, while TCRdb's copy carries only in-frame clones and drops some. The data contain under 200,000 clones, 75% of them singletons. The source material was PBMCs. Receptor source: a woman aged 50 to 60 in good health and CMV-seropositive.

The chain employs TRBV6-6 and TRBJ2-1, with 10 nucleotides matching TRBD1. This CDR3 contains 15 residues. The trim removed 2 bases at V and 4 bases at J, leaving 2 bases unmatched. Germline V gene lookup returns CDR1 MNHNY and CDR2 SVGAGI (reference sequence). The DNA of the CDR3 is TGTGCCAGCAGTTACGACAGGGGGCGATACAATGAGCAGTTCTTC. Amino acid sequence: CASSYDRGRYNEQFF.

V is TRBV19 and J is TRBJ2-7; 13 bases map to TRBD2. Losses at the gene ends were 6 bases for V and 4 bases for J; bases not matched to a gene: 15. From germline, CDR1 is LNHDA and CDR2 SQIVND (reference sequence). The CDR3 is 18 residues long. Written as DNA, the CDR3 is TGTGCCAGTAGCCCCAGACTAGCGGGGGGAATGAGAGGGTACGAGCAGTACTTC. This sequence encodes CASSPRLAGGMRGYEQYF. Filled out from reference TRBV19 and TRBJ2-7, the complete variable domain reads DGGITQSPKYLFRKEGQNVTLSCEQNLNHDAMYWYRQDPGQGLRLIYYSQIVNDFQKGDIAEGYSVSREKKESFPLTVTSAQKNPTAFYLCASSPRLAGGMRGYEQYFGPGTRLTVT.

V and J are TRBV9 and TRBJ1-2; D might be TRBD1 (5 bases). With 4 bases removed from V and 3 bases from J, the gap between germline ends came to 10 bases. CDR1 and CDR2 (germline): SGDLS, YYNGEE. The CDR3 totals 13 residues. In nucleotides, the CDR3 is TGTGCCAGCAGCCCTGACAGACACTATGGCTACACCTTC. Translation gives CASSPDRHYGYTF.

The chain employs TRBV27 and TRBJ2-5, with D tentatively TRBD1 (6 bases). The V gene lost 8 bases and the J gene lost 7 bases, with 14 bases spanning the gap. The CDR3 length is 12 residues. Germline V gene data show CDR1 as MNHEY and CDR2 as SMNVEV (reference sequence). CDR3 loop: CASGRGRGTQYF. The CDR3, as DNA: TGTGCCAGCGGCAGGGGCCGGGGGACCCAGTACTTC.

This chain connects TRBV18 to TRBJ2-1, with TRBD2 matching over 12 bases. CDR3 length equals 14 residues. The V gene end was trimmed by 4 bases and the J gene end by 10 bases; junction bases not matched to a gene: 5. The germline V gene encodes CDR1 KGHSH and CDR2 LQKENI. The CDR3 is CASSLTGTSGEQFF. CDR3 nucleotide sequence: TGTGCCAGCTCACTTACAGGGACTAGCGGGGAGCAGTTCTTC.

CDR3 nucleotides: TGTGCCAGCAGTCCCCGGGGGGCCTACAATGAGCAGTTCTTC. It specifies CASSPRGAYNEQFF. J is TRBJ2-1 and V is TRBV28; TRBD2 agrees at 7 bases. This CDR3 comprises 14 residues. Germline V gene sequence: CDR1 MDHEN, CDR2 SYDVKM. The V gene end was trimmed by 5 bases and the J gene end by 2 bases; junction bases not matched to a gene: 3.

The table lists this clone with a few counts. The rearrangement joins TRBV30 to TRBJ2-7; D gene uncertain. The CDR3 extends over 11 amino acids. Looked up from germline, CDR1 is GTSNPN and CDR2 is SVGIG (reference sequence). V shed 3 bases and J shed 7 bases, with 10 bases lying between them. The CDR3 bases are TGTGCCTGGAGGGAGAATGGGGAGCAGTACTTC. Encoded protein: CAWRENGEQYF.

V and J are TRBV14 and TRBJ2-5; D gene uncertain. This CDR3 spans 12 amino acids. Trimming left V 4 bases short and J 4 bases short, with 7 bases between. Per the germline V gene, CDR1 is SGHDN and CDR2 is FVKESK. This CDR3 is CASSLNRETQYF. The CDR3 DNA sequence: TGTGCCAGCAGCCTCAATAGAGAGACCCAGTACTTC.

The chain employs TRBV6-6 and TRBJ1-2; 9 positions agree with TRBD1. This CDR3 region has 15 residues. CDR1 is MNHNY and CDR2 is SVGAGI in the germline V gene (reference sequence). V trimming: 6 bases; J trimming: 6 bases; junction bases outside the gene matches: 11. This CDR3 is CASSSPGQGWDGYTF. Written as DNA, the CDR3 is TGTGCCAGCAGCTCCCCGGGACAGGGATGGGATGGCTACACCTTC.

This clone was counted between two and nine times. This chain joins TRBV27 and TRBJ2-1, with 8 bases identical to TRBD2. Germline V lookup: CDR1 MNHEY, CDR2 SMNVEV (reference sequence). This CDR3 is built from 16 residues. V gave up 5 bases and J gave up 2 bases; unmatched junction bases: 8. Here the CDR3 DNA reads TGTGCCAGCAGTCCGGCCGGGGGGGCGACCTACAATGAGCAGTTCTTC. Protein sequence: CASSPAGGATYNEQFF.

This clone was detected only once. This CDR3 reads CASSVIQGQPQHF. The CDR3, as DNA: TGTGCCAGCAGCGTAATACAGGGTCAGCCCCAGCATTTT. The chain carries TRBV5-6 and TRBJ1-5; a weak D match, TRBD1 (6 bases). Germline V gene lookup returns CDR1 SGHDT and CDR2 YYEEEE. The V gene lost 4 bases and the J gene lost 6 bases, with 11 bases spanning the gap. CDR3 size: 13 residues.

The gene calls are TRBV9 and TRBJ2-3; 8 bases match TRBD2. V was clipped by 0 bases and J by 0 bases; unmatched bases: 3. Germline V gene lookup returns CDR1 SGDLS and CDR2 YYNGEE. The CDR3 is made up of 16 amino acids. CDR3 sequence (DNA): TGTGCCAGCAGCGTAGTTGCGGGGGGAAGCACAGATACGCAGTATTTT. It is translated as CASSVVAGGSTDTQYF. Full variable domain (rest looked up from reference TRBV9 and TRBJ2-3): DSGVTQTPKHLITATGQRVTLRCSPRSGDLSVYWYQQSLDQGLQFLIQYYNGEERAKGNILERFSAQQFPDLHSELNLSSLELGDSALYFCASSVVAGGSTDTQYFGPGTRLTVL.

The chain employs TRBV7-9 and TRBJ1-1; D is undetermined. Germline loops: CDR1 SEHNR, CDR2 FQNEAQ (reference sequence). The CDR3 runs 13 residues. V was pared by 2 bases and J by 3 bases, with 7 bases between. The CDR3 spells CASSLPGYTEAFF. CDR3 DNA: TGTGCCAGCAGCTTACCAGGTTACACTGAAGCTTTCTTT.

This sequence joins TRBV6-5 and TRBJ2-1; D perhaps matches TRBD2 (6 bases). This CDR3 has 16 amino acids. CDR1 is MNHEY and CDR2 is SVGAGI in the germline V gene. Between the trimmed V and J ends, which lost 2 bases and 0 bases, there was a span of 11 bases. The CDR3 DNA is TGTGCCAGCAGTTACGAGGGACTTAGCTCCTACAATGAGCAGTTCTTC. It encodes CASSYEGLSSYNEQFF.

This chain links TRBV5-1 with TRBJ1-1; TRBD1 matches 7 bases. This CDR3 has 14 residues. After removal of 0 bases from V and 9 bases from J, the junction contained 8 bases not matched to a gene. CDR1 and CDR2 (germline): SGHRS, YFSETQ. CDR3: CASSLEDRDRKAFF. In DNA form, the CDR3 reads TGCGCCAGCAGCTTGGAAGACAGGGATAGGAAAGCTTTCTTT.

This rearrangement joins TRBV21-1 to TRBJ1-2; the table's D call, TRBD1, was not checked against the DNA. TRBV21-1 is reported as a pseudogene. CDR3 size: 16 residues. The CDR3 here is CASPNPRTPANYGYTF. In nucleotides, the CDR3 is TGTGCCAGCCCCAACCCTCGGACACCAGCTAACTATGGCTACACCTTC.

This chain connects TRBV5-1 to TRBJ1-6, with no clear D. This CDR3 has 13 residues. The V end lost 0 bases, the J end lost 12 bases, and 10 bases lay between the germline ends. Germline assignment: CDR1 SGHRS and CDR2 YFSETQ. This CDR3 reads CASSLVPGEPLHF. The DNA for the CDR3 is TGCGCCAGCAGCTTGGTTCCGGGTGAACCCCTCCACTTT.

This clone has more than one count but fewer than ten. The rearrangement links TRBV7-2 to TRBJ2-1; weak D call: TRBD1 (5 bases). This CDR3 has 14 residues. Trimming left V 3 bases short and J 8 bases short, with 14 bases between. Per germline, CDR1 SGHTA and CDR2 FQGNSA. The CDR3 region is CASSFFRVLDEQFF. The CDR3, as DNA: TGTGCCAGCAGCTTCTTCAGGGTACTCGATGAGCAGTTCTTC.

This clone has more than one count but fewer than ten. V and J are TRBV19 and TRBJ2-4; 8 positions agree with TRBD2. There are 14 residues in the CDR3. Looked up from germline, CDR1 is LNHDA and CDR2 is SQIVND (reference sequence). V shed 6 bases, J shed 3 bases, and the junction held 4 bases outside the gene matches. This chain's CDR3 is CASRSAGDKNIQYF. CDR3 nucleotides: TGTGCCAGTAGGTCAGCGGGGGACAAAAACATTCAGTACTTC.